This T cell receptor (beta chain) was found in a study of blood T cells in healthy people across ages. The CDR3 extends over 13 amino acids. The germline V gene has CDR1 KGHSH and CDR2 LQKENI. Alongside a J-beta primer mix, a sample-barcoded 5' primer served in a second PCR lasting about 7 to 12 cycles. TCRdb passed the 5' RACE reads through MiXCR, listing each CDR3 protein once. The repertoire holds fewer than 800,000 distinct CDR3 sequences, with over 20% as singletons. Turning to this clonotype: Relative to the germline gene, one junction end is altered; a read error may explain this.

This sequence originates from a man in his 70s in good health. The sample was blood. V is TRBV18 and J is TRBJ2-5; 7 nucleotides align to TRBD1. Judging by the DNA end, TRBJ2-1 fits better; the J call may be wrong. In DNA form, the CDR3 reads TGTGCCGGCTCAGAGGGACAGACCAATGAGCAGTTCTTC. Translated, it gives CAGSEGQTNEQFF.